Below, one T cell receptor beta chain is given with its context. The target of this receptor is not known. Nothing much larger sits one base from this clone, and base qualities are not available. Separate from the roughly 700-subject first cohort, the validation cohort of roughly 130 subjects was the group to which the donors belonged. This specimen belongs to a study of cytomegalovirus exposure and HLA in healthy donors (dated by TCRdb to 2015 to 2018). Context from the whole study: According to a later analysis, the roughly 130 validation repertoires were produced on the same platform as the 700 or so repertoires of the first cohort. The study was designed to test whether signatures of past pathogen exposure could be identified by cataloging public T cell receptors. A separate validation cohort of 100 to 150 different subjects was used in addition to the approximately 700-subject first cohort. To predict cytomegalovirus infection status, the study brought together high-throughput TCR immunosequencing, statistical association of individual TCRs with disease status, and machine learning.

General findings and caveats noted by the study authors: Cytomegalovirus status was reported to be diagnosed by the classifier with high specificity and sensitivity in both the original and validation cohorts. A later analysis found that TCRs clustered in the first cohort also tended to co-occur in the 100 to 150 validation repertoires, with approximately 93% of cluster scores above 0. In the study, some 160 TCR beta chains were listed as associated with cytomegalovirus. Across donors, most TCR sequences were observed very rarely, whereas some public TCRs were present in many individuals. A few of the identified cytomegalovirus-associated TCR beta chains were confirmed in vitro to be specific for cytomegalovirus antigens. The authors suggested that the approach could potentially be generalized to other disease states and immunological phenotypes. A later analysis had no HLA typing for the validation cohort, so co-occurrence there was scored across all 130 or so repertoires.

Unmatched junction bases come to 6, with V trimmed by 7 bases and J by 6 bases. CDR1 and CDR2 were assigned from the germline V gene (reference sequence) as MNHEY and SMNVEV. The CDR3 has 14 amino acids, counting the end cysteine and phenylalanine. The kept DNA is CDR3 alone, 42 bases in frame from the first base. Library creation used the immunoSEQ multiplex PCR assay. The source study handled its data this way. A statistical classification framework was developed to diagnose cytomegalovirus status using the catalog of TCR beta chain sequences. TCRdb mirrors the immuneACCESS table, restricted to in-frame sequences. Some clones are absent from its copies; in checked studies, under half trace to an unresolved V gene, and the reason for the others is unknown. V and J calls and clone size follow that table, whereas D and trimming were derived from the DNA. The sample contains over 110,000 clones, roughly 86% of them found a single time. Together, the top ten hold around 10% of the sample.

This receptor chain uses TRBV27 and TRBJ2-1, with 10 middle bases fitting TRBD2. Source material: PBMCs. This clonotype was sampled from a man aged 18 to 30 in good health and CMV-seropositive. The DNA sequence is TGTGCCAGCACCAGCGGGGGGGCCCTCAATGAGCAGTTCTTC. Its translation reads: CASTSGGALNEQFF.